Listed below are T cell receptor beta chains from one sample, sequenced in a study of T-cell memory formation after mild COVID-19. MiXCR was run by TCRdb on the 5' RACE reads, yielding one entry per CDR3 protein. The sample includes 100,000 to 150,000 distinct CDR3 sequences, around 6.3% of them seen just once. Sequencing was performed on PBMCs or a T cell subset sorted from them (not recorded which). These receptors were taken from an adult woman who had mild COVID-19 (a few samples of this study predate the infection). Cell type and time point are not known. CDR3s include the opening cysteine and the closing phenylalanine or tryptophan. A D gene is named only where the DNA matches it firmly. Clone size is stated in some rows and not others, as once, few, many or a class when expanded.

d_gene,v_gene,j_gene,abundance,CDR3nt,CDR3aa
.,TRBV6-1,TRBJ2-3,.,TGTGCCAGCAACCAGGGAGAGGGTACGCAGTATTTT,CASNQGEGTQYF
.,TRBV12-3/TRBV12-4,TRBJ1-1,few,TGTGCCAGCAGCGGGGGCGTTCGGCGGGCTTTCTTT,CASSGGVRRAFF
.,TRBV4-2,TRBJ1-5,few,TGTGCCAGCAGCCCGGCTAGCGGGGGGGGCAATCAGCCCCAGCATTTT,CASSPASGGGNQPQHF
.,TRBV11-2,TRBJ1-3,few,TGTGCCAGCAGCTTAGATACGGGGGCGACTGGAAACACCATATATTTT,CASSLDTGATGNTIYF
.,TRBV9,TRBJ1-5,few,TGTGCCAGCCGAAGGAGGTCTGTGGGTGGACATAGCAATCAGCCCCAGCATTTT,CASRRRSVGGHSNQPQHF
TRBD2,TRBV7-2,TRBJ2-5,.,TGTGCCAGCAGCTTCGGACTAGCGGGGGGGCAAGAGACCCAGTACTTC,CASSFGLAGGQETQYF
TRBD2,TRBV7-2,TRBJ2-1,few,TGTGCCAGCAGTCCCTTTAGCGGGAGTGGCAATGAGCAGTTCTTC,CASSPFSGSGNEQFF
TRBD1,TRBV7-2,TRBJ2-7,many,TGTGCCAGCAGCAACGACAGGGGAAGAGGCTACGAGCAGTACTTC,CASSNDRGRGYEQYF
TRBD1,TRBV20-1,TRBJ1-1,many,TGCAGTGCTCCGGGACAGGGGGCGACTGAAGCTTTCTTT,CSAPGQGATEAFF
TRBD2,TRBV4-2,TRBJ2-2,.,TGTGCCAGCAGCCAAGATCGAGCTAGCGGGAGGAACGGGGAGCTGTTTTTT,CASSQDRASGRNGELFF
.,TRBV7-3,TRBJ2-3,many,TGTGCCAGCAGCTACATATCGGGTCCCTCGGGAGATACGCAGTATTTT,CASSYISGPSGDTQYF
.,TRBV7-9,TRBJ1-4,few,TGTGCCAGCAGCTCGGCCGGGGGTAGTGAAAAACTGTTTTTT,CASSSAGGSEKLFF
.,TRBV27,TRBJ2-7,.,TGTGCCAGCAGCCCGAGGGGTAGGAGCTCCTACGAGCAGTACTTC,CASSPRGRSSYEQYF
.,TRBV5-6,TRBJ2-3,few,TGTGCCAGCAGCTCAGGGGCGGGGGCATCAGATACGCAGTATTTT,CASSSGAGASDTQYF
.,TRBV6-6,TRBJ1-1,many,TGTGCCAGCAGTTGGGGGGACGGATGGAACACTGAAGCTTTCTTT,CASSWGDGWNTEAFF
.,TRBV9,TRBJ1-2,.,TGTGCCAGCGGGGGATGGTATGGCTACACCTTC,CASGGWYGYTF
TRBD2,TRBV5-1,TRBJ2-1,many,TGCGCCAGCAGCTTGGAGGCTAGCGGGGGGATCAATGAGCAGTTCTTC,CASSLEASGGINEQFF
TRBD2,TRBV7-9,TRBJ2-1,.,TGTGCCAGCCTACGGACTAGCGGGAGGAATGAGCAGTTCTTC,CASLRTSGRNEQFF
.,TRBV5-5,TRBJ1-1,few,TGTGCCAGCAGCCCTGGTGGGGGATCGGACACTGAAGCTTTCTTT,CASSPGGGSDTEAFF
TRBD2,TRBV12-3/TRBV12-4,TRBJ2-1,.,TGTGCCAGCAGTTTAAGCGGGAGGGCCTACAATGAGCAGTTCTTC,CASSLSGRAYNEQFF
.,TRBV4-3,TRBJ2-7,few,TGCGCCAGCAGCCAAGCCTGGCAGGGGTTGGGCGAGCAGTACTTC,CASSQAWQGLGEQYF
TRBD2,TRBV4-2,TRBJ2-3,.,TGTGCCAGCAGCCAAGACGGGACTAGCGGGAGCACAGATACGCAGTATTTT,CASSQDGTSGSTDTQYF
.,TRBV20-1,TRBJ2-2,few,TGCAGTGCTAGAGGGGGCCAGCGGAACACCGGGGAGCTGTTTTTT,CSARGGQRNTGELFF
.,TRBV20-1,TRBJ1-5,few,TGCAGTGCTCGCCAGGGCTTATATAGCAATCAGCCCCAGCATTTT,CSARQGLYSNQPQHF
.,TRBV12-3/TRBV12-4,TRBJ1-1,.,TGTGCCAGCAGTTTAATCGGAAAGAACACTGAAGCTTTCTTT,CASSLIGKNTEAFF
TRBD2,TRBV12-3/TRBV12-4,TRBJ2-7,few,TGTGCCAGCAGTTTTCTCTGGACTAGCGGGAGTTACGAGCAGTACTTC,CASSFLWTSGSYEQYF
.,TRBV25-1,TRBJ2-3,.,TGTGCCAGCAGAGGAGGGCCTCGCACAGATACGCAGTATTTT,CASRGGPRTDTQYF
.,TRBV5-1,TRBJ2-1,few,TGCGCCAGCAGCTCGGTAGGCTCCTACAATGAGCAGTTCTTC,CASSSVGSYNEQFF
.,TRBV5-1,TRBJ2-3,many,TGCGCCAGCAGCTCTCTTAAATTCGGGGGCACAGATACGCAGTATTTT,CASSSLKFGGTDTQYF
.,TRBV12-3/TRBV12-4,TRBJ2-3,many,TGTGCCAGCAGTTTCCCAGAGCGAGTGGATTCGGGTTTTCGGGATACGCAGTATTTT,CASSFPERVDSGFRDTQYF
.,TRBV3-2,TRBJ2-1,medium-sized,.,CASSQFGQGAYNEQFF
.,TRBV18,TRBJ2-2,many,TGTGCCAGCTCACAGATCGGGACTTACCGTCGGCAGGCCGGGGAGCTGTTTTTT,CASSQIGTYRRQAGELFF
TRBD2,TRBV24-1,TRBJ2-1,few,TGTGCCACCAGTGACAACCTCTTAGCGGGGGGCCTAAACAATGAGCAGTTCTTC,CATSDNLLAGGLNNEQFF
TRBD2,TRBV5-1,TRBJ2-1,few,TGCGCCAGCAGCTCCTTACCTAGCGGGAGCATTCCTATAAACAATGAGCAGTTCTTC,CASSSLPSGSIPINNEQFF
TRBD1,TRBV25-1,TRBJ2-1,.,TGTGCCAGCAGTTCTACAGGGGGCTCTGGCAATGAGCAGTTCTTC,CASSSTGGSGNEQFF
.,TRBV29-1,TRBJ2-1,few,TGCAGCGTGAAGGTCAGATACAATGAGCAGTTCTTC,CSVKVRYNEQFF
.,TRBV20-1,TRBJ2-3,many,TGCAGTGCTAGAGATGCTCCGGGAGTGGTCGGCAGCACAGATACGCAGTATTTT,CSARDAPGVVGSTDTQYF
TRBD1,TRBV3-1,TRBJ1-3,many,TGTGCCAGCAGCCATTCAGGGACAGGGTGGTCTGGAAACACCATATATTTT,CASSHSGTGWSGNTIYF
.,TRBV29-1,TRBJ2-2,few,TGCAGCGTGGCCACGTTTGGGGCGGCCGGGGAGCTGTTTTTT,CSVATFGAAGELFF
TRBD1,TRBV29-1,TRBJ2-6,many,TGCAGCGTTGGGGATCACAGGGGCCTCCTCTCTGGGGCCAACGTCCTGACTTTC,CSVGDHRGLLSGANVLTF
TRBD2,TRBV18,TRBJ2-5,.,TGTGCCAGCCTCCGACTAGCGGGGTCAGAGACCCAGTACTTC,CASLRLAGSETQYF
.,TRBV4-1,TRBJ2-2,many,TGCGCCAGCAGCCAAGATGCGGGGTTGAGGAGTGCCGGGGAGCTGTTTTTT,CASSQDAGLRSAGELFF
TRBD1,TRBV6-2/TRBV6-3,TRBJ2-1,many,TGTGCCAGCAGTTTGAACCGGGACAGGGGGGTAGAGCAGTTCTTC,CASSLNRDRGVEQFF
TRBD2,TRBV7-8,TRBJ2-3,many,TGTGCCAGCAGCTTAGGCTGGAGGGCGGGAGTGGGCAGGGAAACGCAGTATTTT,CASSLGWRAGVGRETQYF
.,TRBV9,TRBJ1-6,many,TGTGCCAGCAGCGTAAGAGTTGGGAATTCACCCCTCCACTTT,CASSVRVGNSPLHF
TRBD1,TRBV12-3/TRBV12-4,TRBJ1-2,many,TGTGCCAGTGAGGGGGCCGGCGGCTACACCTTC,CASEGAGGYTF
.,TRBV18,TRBJ2-7,few,TGTGCCAGCTCGCCCCCCCAGGGAGGGGACAGCGAGCAGTACTTC,CASSPPQGGDSEQYF
.,TRBV12-3/TRBV12-4,TRBJ2-7,.,TGTGCCAGCAGTTCTGCGAATTACGAGCAGTACTTC,CASSSANYEQYF
.,TRBV12-3/TRBV12-4,TRBJ1-5,many,TGTGCCAGCAGTTCGGGGCAGGGTAACAATCAGCCCCAGCATTTT,CASSSGQGNNQPQHF
TRBD1,TRBV6-6,TRBJ1-1,few,TGTGCCAGCAGTTACTCCGGGACAGGCCAGTCCTTGAACACTGAAGCTTTCTTT,CASSYSGTGQSLNTEAFF
.,TRBV5-5,TRBJ2-1,many,TGTGCCAGCGGTTTGGGTGGAGAAGGCTACAATGAGCAGTTCTTC,CASGLGGEGYNEQFF
.,TRBV3-1,TRBJ1-2,few,TGTGCCAGCAGCAAGAAACGGTCCGGGGCCCGGGGAAGCTATGGCTACACCTTC,CASSKKRSGARGSYGYTF
TRBD1,TRBV5-1,TRBJ2-7,many,TGCGCCAGCACCCCGGGGACAGGGGACTCCGAGCAGTACTTC,CASTPGTGDSEQYF
.,TRBV12-3/TRBV12-4,TRBJ1-2,few,TGTGCCAGCAGTACCCAGGGAAGGAGCTATGGCTACACCTTC,CASSTQGRSYGYTF
.,TRBV20-1,TRBJ2-2,many,TGCAGTGCTAGAGATTCCAGGAGGGGCACCGGGGAGCTGTTTTTT,CSARDSRRGTGELFF
.,TRBV7-6,TRBJ2-5,many,TGTGCCAGCAGCCCCATGGCCCAGGAAAAGACCCAGTACTTC,CASSPMAQEKTQYF
.,TRBV18,TRBJ1-1,.,TGTGCCAGCTCACCTAACAGAGCCAAGGGGACTGAAGCTTTCTTT,CASSPNRAKGTEAFF
TRBD2,TRBV5-1,TRBJ2-1,.,TGCGCCAGCAGCTTGCGGACGGGGGAGGGCTACAATGAGCAGTTCTTC,CASSLRTGEGYNEQFF
.,TRBV5-1,TRBJ2-1,many,TGCGCCAGCAGCTTTCAAGGGGGAGGGCCCTCCAATGAGCAGTTCTTC,CASSFQGGGPSNEQFF